Each of the 28 T cell receptor beta chains below was sequenced from the same sample in a study of blood T cell repertoires in COVID-19. Data came from immunoSEQ multiplex PCR; TCRdb stores just in-frame clones and leaves some out. The sample contains hundreds of thousands of clones, roughly 90% of which appear only once. The source material was PBMCs or T cells enriched from blood (not recorded which). The receptors derive from a woman between 40 and 50 years old who had recovered from COVID-19.

This clone was observed once. The J gene is TRBJ1-1, the V gene TRBV18; D remains unclear. Germline V gene sequence: CDR1 KGHSH, CDR2 LQKENI. The length of the CDR3 is 14 residues. V was shortened by 6 bases and J by 3 bases, with 14 bases between the two germline ends. CDR3 protein: CASSPLGGDTEAFF. The CDR3 coding sequence is TGTGCCAGCTCGCCCCTGGGCGGGGACACTGAAGCTTTCTTT.

V usage is TRBV11-2 and J usage is TRBJ2-1, with 15 bases aligning to TRBD2. The junction had 2 bases not matched to a gene; V was cut back by 4 bases and J by 10 bases. Germline CDR1 reads SGHAT; CDR2 reads FQNNGV. The CDR3 spans 14 residues. CDR3 region: CASSYGTSGREQFF. CDR3 in DNA: TGTGCCAGCAGCTATGGGACTAGCGGGAGGGAGCAGTTCTTC.

The chain links TRBV19 to TRBJ1-3; D gene uncertain. V gave up 8 bases and J gave up 4 bases, with 15 bases separating them. The CDR3 consists of 14 residues. Per the germline V gene, CDR1 is LNHDA and CDR2 is SQIVND (reference sequence). The DNA of the CDR3 is TGTGCCAGTTCCAGGTTCCCCCGCGGAAACACCATATATTTT. Translated, it gives CASSRFPRGNTIYF.

This chain joins TRBV15 and TRBJ2-7; TRBD1 might be the D (6 bases). The V end lost 3 bases, the J end lost 0 bases, and 21 bases lay between the germline ends. The CDR3 has 18 residues. Per germline, CDR1 LNHNV and CDR2 YYDKDF (reference sequence). CDR3 in amino acids: CATSSRSGGGRPSYEQYF. In DNA, the CDR3 is TGTGCCACCAGCAGCCGCAGTGGTGGGGGCAGGCCCTCCTACGAGCAGTACTTC.

The chain combines TRBV11-2 with TRBJ2-1; TRBD1 is a possible D gene (5 bases). This CDR3 has 15 amino acids. V lost 0 bases and J 3 bases, leaving 9 bases between the germline ends. From germline, CDR1 is SGHAT and CDR2 FQNNGV. The CDR3 region is CASSLDVGRYNEQFF. The CDR3 DNA follows: TGTGCCAGCAGCTTAGATGTGGGGCGCTACAATGAGCAGTTCTTC.

V usage is TRBV15 and J usage is TRBJ1-4; possibly TRBD1 for D (6 bases). Germline V gene data show CDR1 as LNHNV and CDR2 as YYDKDF (reference sequence). The CDR3 extends over 15 amino acids. Deletions cut 3 bases from V and 8 bases from J, with 16 bases between. CDR3 sequence (DNA): TGTGCCACCAGCAGCCTACAGGGTGTGGACGAAAAACTGTTTTTT. This translates into CATSSLQGVDEKLFF.

The chain has TRBV18 and TRBJ2-7, with 10 bases lining up with TRBD1. Germline V lookup: CDR1 KGHSH, CDR2 LQKENI. This CDR3 comprises 15 residues. V lost 4 bases and J lost 5; bases outside the gene matches: 8. The CDR3 coding sequence is TGTGCCAGCTCACTTGCCGGACAGGGGGGAAACGAGCAGTACTTC. This encodes CASSLAGQGGNEQYF.

This chain uses TRBV30 with TRBJ1-5; D call uncertain. Germline CDR1 reads GTSNPN; CDR2 reads SVGIG (reference sequence). V shed 1 base and J shed 0 bases, with 22 bases lying between them. This CDR3 is 19 amino acids long. Here the CDR3 DNA reads TGTGCCTGGAGTGAAACAAACCGCTGGTACCAATATAGCAATCAGCCCCAGCATTTT. It is translated as CAWSETNRWYQYSNQPQHF.

The chain recombines TRBV13 with TRBJ2-1, with TRBD2 identical over 9 bases. The CDR3 consists of 15 residues. The trim removed 5 bases at V and 3 bases at J, leaving 5 bases unmatched. CDR1 PRHDT and CDR2 FYEKMQ come from the germline V gene (reference sequence). In nucleotides, the CDR3 is TGTGCCAGCAGCCGGCGACTAGCGGACTACAATGAGCAGTTCTTC. This encodes CASSRRLADYNEQFF.

The chain recombines TRBV4-3 with TRBJ2-7; TRBD1 aligns across 8 bases. The CDR3 runs to 14 residues. Germline V gene lookup returns CDR1 LGHNA and CDR2 YSLEER. The V and J ends lost 3 bases and 6 bases, in that order; junction bases with no gene match: 7. In DNA form, the CDR3 reads TGCGCCAGCAGCCATGGACAGGGTGAACGCGAGCAGTACTTC. This encodes CASSHGQGEREQYF.

As regards this clone: Other DNA sequences within the sample encode an identical CDR3. The V and J genes are TRBV7-2 and TRBJ2-7; the D gene is possibly TRBD2 (5 bases). Trimming stripped 5 bases from V and 3 bases from J, with 8 bases between. The CDR3 spans 12 residues. The germline gives CDR1 SGHTA, CDR2 FQGNSA. CDR3 sequence (DNA): TGTGCCAGCAGCCCCGGAGGCTACGAGCAGTACTTC. This sequence encodes CASSPGGYEQYF.

V usage is TRBV10-3 and J usage is TRBJ2-5; TRBD1 aligns across 7 bases. CDR1 and CDR2 from the germline V gene are ENHRY and SYGVKD. Germline trimming cut 7 bases from V and 1 base from J; bases unmatched to any gene: 6. The CDR3 loop spans 14 amino acids. CDR3 protein: CAINRDRSQETQYF. In DNA, the CDR3 is TGTGCCATCAACCGGGACAGATCCCAAGAGACCCAGTACTTC.

The chain has TRBV11-2 and TRBJ2-7, with D possibly matching TRBD2 (6 bases). Trimming left V 0 bases short and J 7 bases short, with 13 bases between. This CDR3 is 14 amino acids long. Per the germline V gene, CDR1 is SGHAT and CDR2 is FQNNGV. The CDR3 DNA is TGTGCCAGCAGCTTAGAGCTGGCGGGGTCTGAGCAGTACTTC. This translates into CASSLELAGSEQYF.

The chain links TRBV6-5 to TRBJ1-2; D call uncertain. Germline CDR1 is MNHEY and CDR2 is SVGAGI. The CDR3 covers 16 residues. V was pared by 4 bases and J by 7 bases, with 22 bases between. The CDR3 coding sequence is TGTGCCAGCAGTTCCCCGGCCCTCCCATTCGAGGGTGGCTACACCTTC. This codes for CASSSPALPFEGGYTF.

The V gene is TRBV11-2, the J gene TRBJ2-5, with 9 positions matching TRBD2. The germline V gene encodes CDR1 SGHAT and CDR2 FQNNGV. Trimming took 1 base from V and 5 from J; bases not matched to a gene: 14. The CDR3 consists of 18 residues. This CDR3 is CASSLAPGLASPYETQYF. Here the CDR3 DNA reads TGTGCCAGCAGCTTAGCTCCGGGACTAGCTTCGCCATACGAGACCCAGTACTTC.

The chain recombines TRBV7-2 with TRBJ2-3, with TRBD2 matching over 11 bases. The length of the CDR3 is 16 residues. The junction had 9 bases not matched to a gene; V was cut back by 5 bases and J by 5 bases. Germline V gene data show CDR1 as SGHTA and CDR2 as FQGNSA. This CDR3 reads CASSPPPGTSGDTQYF. The DNA for the CDR3 is TGTGCCAGCAGCCCTCCCCCCGGGACTAGCGGAGATACGCAGTATTTT.

The chain employs TRBV29-1 and TRBJ1-3; D possibly corresponds to TRBD1 (5 bases). CDR1 and CDR2 (germline): SQVTM, ANQGSEA. The CDR3 runs to 13 residues. Trimming removed 4 bases at V and 2 bases at J, with 9 bases between. The CDR3 region has the DNA TGCAGCGTTGGAGCAGGGCCTGGAAACACCATATATTTT. Amino acids: CSVGAGPGNTIYF.

V usage is TRBV5-4 and J usage is TRBJ1-1; a weak D match, TRBD1 (5 bases). The V gene's germline CDR1 is SGHNT and CDR2 YYREEE (reference sequence). V was clipped by 4 bases and J by 5 bases, with 15 bases between them. This CDR3 region has 14 residues. CDR3 region: CASSPTQGSTEAFF. DNA of the CDR3: TGTGCCAGCAGCCCGACGCAGGGTTCTACTGAAGCTTTCTTT. Filled out from reference TRBV5-4 and TRBJ1-1, the complete variable domain reads ETGVTQSPTHLIKTRGQQVTLRCSSQSGHNTVSWYQQALGQGPQFIFQYYREEENGRGNFPPRFSGLQFPNYSSELNVNALELDDSALYLCASSPTQGSTEAFFGQGTRLTVV.

The chain uses TRBV6-6 and TRBJ2-5; TRBD2 matches 12 bases. In germline, CDR1 is MNHNY, CDR2 SVGAGI (reference sequence). V was clipped by 5 bases and J by 5 bases; unmatched bases: 15. This CDR3 spans 18 amino acids. The CDR3 region has the DNA TGTGCCAGCAGTCCGAGACTAGCGGGAGAGCCCCGACGGGAGACCCAGTACTTC. Translating it yields CASSPRLAGEPRRETQYF.

The V call is TRBV24-1, the J call TRBJ2-3; D gene ambiguous. The CDR3 loop spans 13 amino acids. Germline CDR1 is KGHDR and CDR2 is SFDVKD. V gave up 4 bases and J gave up 5 bases, with 9 bases separating them. CDR3 protein: CATSDGGRDTQYF. Here the CDR3 DNA reads TGTGCCACCAGTGACGGCGGAAGAGATACGCAGTATTTT.

The chain couples TRBV15 to TRBJ2-2; 10 positions agree with TRBD2. V shed 0 bases and J 7 bases; nucleotides not matched to a gene: 8. The CDR3 contains 17 residues. Germline V lookup: CDR1 LNHNV, CDR2 YYDKDF (reference sequence). The CDR3 nucleotides read TGTGCCACCAGCAGAGATCCCAGCGGGGGGGCAAACGGGGAGCTGTTTTTT. The encoded protein is CATSRDPSGGANGELFF.

This chain links TRBV6-2 or TRBV6-3 with TRBJ2-7; D possibly corresponds to TRBD1 (6 bases). This CDR3 has 17 amino acids. Germline assignment: CDR1 MNHEY and CDR2 SVGEGT. Trimming removed 2 bases at V and 3 bases at J, with 20 bases between. CDR3 in amino acids: CASSYILPTGPIYEQYF. In nucleotides, the CDR3 is TGTGCCAGCAGTTACATCTTGCCGACAGGACCCATCTACGAGCAGTACTTC.

The chain is built from TRBV19 and TRBJ2-2; TRBD1 matches at 8 bases. Looked up from germline, CDR1 is LNHDA and CDR2 is SQIVND (reference sequence). V was clipped by 7 bases and J by 1 base; unmatched bases: 14. The CDR3 extends over 18 amino acids. DNA of the CDR3: TGTGCCAGTACCCTCAGGGAGGCCGGGACAGGGAACACCGGGGAGCTGTTTTTT. The encoded protein is CASTLREAGTGNTGELFF.

The rearrangement joins TRBV5-6 to TRBJ1-1; the D is unclear. V was trimmed by 0 bases and J by 6 bases, leaving 9 bases between them. Germline CDR1 reads SGHDT; CDR2 reads YYEEEE. The CDR3 totals 13 residues. The CDR3 DNA reads as TGTGCCAGCAGCTTGGTAGGAGGGCCTGAAGCTTTCTTT. Protein sequence: CASSLVGGPEAFF.

The rearrangement joins TRBV5-1 to TRBJ2-1, with TRBD2 matching 9 bases. This CDR3 region has 17 residues. Looked up from germline, CDR1 is SGHRS and CDR2 is YFSETQ. V was clipped by 0 bases and J by 6 bases; unmatched bases: 10. This CDR3 is CASSLELAGRRGNEQFF. For the CDR3, the DNA is TGCGCCAGCAGCTTGGAACTAGCGGGCCGGCGGGGCAATGAGCAGTTCTTC.

The chain links TRBV2 to TRBJ1-2; 8 bases match TRBD1. V lost 9 bases, J lost 4 bases, and 4 bases stayed unmatched. This CDR3 contains 12 residues. The germline V gene encodes CDR1 SNHLY and CDR2 FYNNEI. The CDR3 region is CARSTGGYGYTF. As DNA, the CDR3 is TGTGCCAGATCTACAGGGGGCTATGGCTACACCTTC.

The chain carries TRBV7-2 and TRBJ1-1, with D possibly being TRBD1 (6 bases). Germline loops: CDR1 SGHTA, CDR2 FQGNSA. The CDR3 extends over 13 amino acids. Trimming shortened V by 1 base and J by 8 bases, and 11 bases separated the two germline ends. CDR3 DNA sequence: TGTGCCAGCAGCTTAGTCCGGGGGGCGGAAGCTTTCTTT. This sequence encodes CASSLVRGAEAFF.

The chain carries TRBV19 and TRBJ2-2; 13 positions agree with TRBD2. The CDR3 has 16 amino acids. The V segment lost 6 bases and the J segment 0 bases; nucleotides outside the gene matches: 1. The germline V gene encodes CDR1 LNHDA and CDR2 SQIVND (reference sequence). The CDR3 bases are TGTGCCAGTAGAACTAGCGGGGGGGCGAACACCGGGGAGCTGTTTTTT. This gives the protein CASRTSGGANTGELFF.